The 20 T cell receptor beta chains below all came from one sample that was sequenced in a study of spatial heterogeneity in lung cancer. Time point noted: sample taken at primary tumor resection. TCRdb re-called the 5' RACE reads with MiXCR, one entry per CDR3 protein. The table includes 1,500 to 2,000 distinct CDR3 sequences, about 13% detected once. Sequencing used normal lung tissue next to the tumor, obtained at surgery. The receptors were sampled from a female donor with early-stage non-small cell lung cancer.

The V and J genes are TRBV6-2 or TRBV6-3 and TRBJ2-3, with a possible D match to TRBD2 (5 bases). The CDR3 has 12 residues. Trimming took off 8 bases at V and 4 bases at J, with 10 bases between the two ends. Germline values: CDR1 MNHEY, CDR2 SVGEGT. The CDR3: CASEADSDTQYF. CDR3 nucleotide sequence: TGTGCCAGCGAGGCGGACTCAGATACGCAGTATTTT.

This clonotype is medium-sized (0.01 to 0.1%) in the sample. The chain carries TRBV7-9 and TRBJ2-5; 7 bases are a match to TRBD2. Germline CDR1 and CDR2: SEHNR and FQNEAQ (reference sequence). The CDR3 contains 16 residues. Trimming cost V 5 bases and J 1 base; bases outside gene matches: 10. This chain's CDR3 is CASSPFGVAGQETQYF. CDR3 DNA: TGTGCCAGCAGCCCCTTTGGGGTAGCGGGCCAAGAGACCCAGTACTTC.

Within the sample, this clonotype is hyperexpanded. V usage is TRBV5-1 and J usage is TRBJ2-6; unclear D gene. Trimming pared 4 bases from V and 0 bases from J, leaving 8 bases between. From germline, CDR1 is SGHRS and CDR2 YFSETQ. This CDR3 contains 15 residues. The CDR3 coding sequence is TGCGCCAGCAGCCCGTTTTCCTCTGGGGCCAACGTCCTGACTTTC. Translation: CASSPFSSGANVLTF.

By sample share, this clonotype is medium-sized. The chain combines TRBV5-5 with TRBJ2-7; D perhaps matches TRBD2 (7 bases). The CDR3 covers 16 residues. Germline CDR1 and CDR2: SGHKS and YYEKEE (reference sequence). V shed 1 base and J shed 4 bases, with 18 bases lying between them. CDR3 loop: CASSLSSGGAEYEQYV. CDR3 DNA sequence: TGTGCCAGCAGCTTGAGTTCGGGGGGCGCGGAATACGAGCAGTACGTC.

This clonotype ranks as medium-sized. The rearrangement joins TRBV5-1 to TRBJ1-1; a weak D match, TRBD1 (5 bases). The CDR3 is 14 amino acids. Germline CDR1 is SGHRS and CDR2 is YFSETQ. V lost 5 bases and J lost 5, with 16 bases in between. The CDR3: CASSKGSLRTEAFF. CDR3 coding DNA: TGCGCCAGCAGTAAGGGGTCCCTGAGGACTGAAGCTTTCTTT.

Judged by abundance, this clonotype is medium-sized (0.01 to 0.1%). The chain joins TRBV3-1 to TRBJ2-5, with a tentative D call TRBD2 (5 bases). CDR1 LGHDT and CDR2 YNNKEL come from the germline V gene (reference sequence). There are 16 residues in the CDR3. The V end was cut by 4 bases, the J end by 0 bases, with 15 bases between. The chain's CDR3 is CASSPTEGMYQETQYF. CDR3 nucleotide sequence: TGTGCCAGCAGCCCGACCGAGGGAATGTACCAAGAGACCCAGTACTTC.

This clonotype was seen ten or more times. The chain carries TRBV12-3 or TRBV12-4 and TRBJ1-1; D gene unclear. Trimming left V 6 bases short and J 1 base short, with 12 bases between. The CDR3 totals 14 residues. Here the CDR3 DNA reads TGTGCCAGCAGCCACGCTTCGGGGAACACTGAAGCTTTCTTT. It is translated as CASSHASGNTEAFF.

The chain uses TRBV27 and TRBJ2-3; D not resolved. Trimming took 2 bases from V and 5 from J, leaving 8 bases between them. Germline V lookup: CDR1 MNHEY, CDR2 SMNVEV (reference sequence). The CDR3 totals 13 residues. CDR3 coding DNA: TGTGCCAGCAGTTTAATTCCGGGAGATACGCAGTATTTT. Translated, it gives CASSLIPGDTQYF.

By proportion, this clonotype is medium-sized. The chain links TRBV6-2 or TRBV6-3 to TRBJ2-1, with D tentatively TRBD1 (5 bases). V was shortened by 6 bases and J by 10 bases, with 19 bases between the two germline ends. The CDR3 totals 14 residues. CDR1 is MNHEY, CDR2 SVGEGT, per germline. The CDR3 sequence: CASSAVTDHDEQFF. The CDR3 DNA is TGTGCCAGCAGCGCGGTGACAGACCATGACGAGCAGTTCTTC.

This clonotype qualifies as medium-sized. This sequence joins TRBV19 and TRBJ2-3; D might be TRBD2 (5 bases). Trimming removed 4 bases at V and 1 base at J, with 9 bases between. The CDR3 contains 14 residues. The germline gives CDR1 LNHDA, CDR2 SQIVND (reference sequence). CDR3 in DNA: TGTGCCAGTAGTACCGGAGCGGGCACAGATACGCAGTATTTT. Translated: CASSTGAGTDTQYF.

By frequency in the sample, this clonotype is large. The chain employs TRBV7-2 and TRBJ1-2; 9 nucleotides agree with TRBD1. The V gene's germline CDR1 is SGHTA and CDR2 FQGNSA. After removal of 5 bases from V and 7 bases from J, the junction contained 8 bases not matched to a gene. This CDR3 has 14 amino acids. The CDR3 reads CASSPQGQGFGYTF. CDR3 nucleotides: TGTGCCAGCAGCCCCCAGGGACAGGGTTTTGGCTACACCTTC.

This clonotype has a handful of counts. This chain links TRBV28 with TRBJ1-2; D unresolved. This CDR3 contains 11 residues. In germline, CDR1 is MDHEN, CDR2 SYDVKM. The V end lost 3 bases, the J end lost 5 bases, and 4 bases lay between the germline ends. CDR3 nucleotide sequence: TGTGCCAGCAGTTTCCGATATGGCTACACCTTC. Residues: CASSFRYGYTF.

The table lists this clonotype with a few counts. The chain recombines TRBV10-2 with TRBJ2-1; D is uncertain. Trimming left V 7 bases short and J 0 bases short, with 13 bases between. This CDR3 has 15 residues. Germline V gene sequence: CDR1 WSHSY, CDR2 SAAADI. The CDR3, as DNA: TGCGCCAGCATGACCGAGCCAAGCTCCTACAATGAGCAGTTCTTC. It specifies CASMTEPSSYNEQFF.

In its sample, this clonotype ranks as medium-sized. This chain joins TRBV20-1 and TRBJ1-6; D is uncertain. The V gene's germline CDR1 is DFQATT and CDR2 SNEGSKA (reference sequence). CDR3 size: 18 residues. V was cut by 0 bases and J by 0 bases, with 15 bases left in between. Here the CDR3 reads CSARDRAGPSSYNSPLHF. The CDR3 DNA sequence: TGCAGTGCTAGAGATCGGGCAGGCCCGAGCTCCTATAATTCACCCCTCCACTTT.

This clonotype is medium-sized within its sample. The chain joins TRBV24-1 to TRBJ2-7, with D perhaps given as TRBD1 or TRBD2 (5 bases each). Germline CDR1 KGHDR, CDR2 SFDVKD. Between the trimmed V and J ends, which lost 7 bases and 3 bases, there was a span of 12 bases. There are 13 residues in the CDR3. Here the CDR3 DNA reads TGTGCCACCAGCCGGGACCGCGGCTACGAGCAGTACTTC. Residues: CATSRDRGYEQYF.

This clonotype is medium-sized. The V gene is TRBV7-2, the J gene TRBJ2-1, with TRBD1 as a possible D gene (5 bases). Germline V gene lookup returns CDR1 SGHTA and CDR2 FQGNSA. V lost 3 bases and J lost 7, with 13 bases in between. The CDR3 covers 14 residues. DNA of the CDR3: TGTGCCAGCAGCTTGGGGCAGAAATTAAATGAGCAGTTCTTC. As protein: CASSLGQKLNEQFF.

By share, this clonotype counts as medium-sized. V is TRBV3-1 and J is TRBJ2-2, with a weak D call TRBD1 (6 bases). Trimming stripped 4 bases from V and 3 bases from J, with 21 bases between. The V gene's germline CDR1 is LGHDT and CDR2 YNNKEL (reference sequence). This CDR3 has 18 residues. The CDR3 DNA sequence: TGTGCCAGCAGCCTATACGAAGGGACAAATTCTTACACCGGGGAGCTGTTTTTT. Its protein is CASSLYEGTNSYTGELFF.

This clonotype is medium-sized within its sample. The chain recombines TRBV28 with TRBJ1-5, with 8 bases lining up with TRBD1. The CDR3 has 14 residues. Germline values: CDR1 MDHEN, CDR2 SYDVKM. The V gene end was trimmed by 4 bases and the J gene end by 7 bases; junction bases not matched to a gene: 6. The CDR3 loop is CASSSTGGGQPQHF. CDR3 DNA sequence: TGTGCCAGCAGTTCCACAGGGGGTGGACAGCCCCAGCATTTT.

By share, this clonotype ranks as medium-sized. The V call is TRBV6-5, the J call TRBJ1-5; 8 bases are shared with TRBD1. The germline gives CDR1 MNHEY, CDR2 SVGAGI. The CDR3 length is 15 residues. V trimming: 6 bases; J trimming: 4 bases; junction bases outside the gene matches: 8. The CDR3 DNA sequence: TGTGCCAGCAGAGAGACGACAGGGGAGAATCAGCCCCAGCATTTT. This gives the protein CASRETTGENQPQHF.

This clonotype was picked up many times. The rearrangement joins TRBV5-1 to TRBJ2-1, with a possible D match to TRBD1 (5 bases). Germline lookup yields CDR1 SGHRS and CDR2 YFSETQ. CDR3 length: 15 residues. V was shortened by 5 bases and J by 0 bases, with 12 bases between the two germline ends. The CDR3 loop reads CASSQDSPSYNEQFF. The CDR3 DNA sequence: TGCGCCAGCAGTCAAGACAGTCCCTCCTACAATGAGCAGTTCTTC.